This TCR beta chain originates from a study of breast tumors, draining lymph nodes, adjacent tissues. Study-level results: That most tumor T cells come from lymph nodes remained unproven.

Per the germline V gene, CDR1 is MNHEY and CDR2 is SMNVEV (reference sequence). Trimming removed 5 bases from V and 3 bases from J; junction bases left unmatched: 4. This CDR3 comprises 14 residues. One entry per CDR3 protein results from TCRdb running MiXCR on the multiplex PCR reads. The sample has about 140,000 distinct CDR3 sequences; roughly 33% are singletons. Samples came from axillary lymph nodes draining the breast cancer. This clonotype was observed many times. Its antigen is unidentified. This clonotype was sampled from a female donor with breast cancer. Some clones in this sample may be carry-over from other donors' samples. The chain carries TRBV27 and TRBJ1-5, with 7 bases aligning to TRBD1. The material sequenced was axillary lymph node tissue. For the CDR3, the DNA is TGTGCCAGCAGTAAGACAGGGAACAATCAGCCCCAGCATTTT. It codes for CASSKTGNNQPQHF.